These 32 T cell receptor beta chains were sequenced from one sample in a study of OX40 agonist ivuxolimab in advanced cancers. The data were produced by immunoSEQ multiplex PCR, yet TCRdb's version contains in-frame clones alone and is incomplete. The sample holds tens of thousands of clones; about four fifths are singletons and the top ten take 1.5% to 2.5%. The starting material was CD4+ or CD8+ T cells sorted from blood, obtained in a trial of the OX40 agonist ivuxolimab. These receptors originate from an adult with an advanced solid tumor such as melanoma, head and neck, liver or kidney cancer.

The chain uses TRBV18 and TRBJ1-5; 8 bases map to TRBD1. Looked up from germline, CDR1 is KGHSH and CDR2 is LQKENI. CDR3 size: 14 residues. The V and J ends lost 3 bases and 4 bases, in that order; junction bases with no gene match: 2. CDR3 nucleotides: TGTGCCAGCTCACCTAACAGGGGGAATCAGCCCCAGCATTTT. Protein: CASSPNRGNQPQHF.

This clone has only one observation. The chain employs TRBV6-5 and TRBJ1-2; perhaps TRBD1 as D (5 bases). Germline lookup yields CDR1 MNHEY and CDR2 SVGAGI. Trimming took 5 bases from V and 2 from J, leaving 15 bases between them. This CDR3 is 15 amino acids long. Here the CDR3 reads CASSLSGVPNYGYTF. In DNA form, the CDR3 reads TGTGCCAGCAGTCTATCGGGGGTCCCAAACTATGGCTACACCTTC.

J is TRBJ2-3 and V is TRBV5-4; 7 nucleotides match TRBD2. This CDR3 region has 16 residues. Per germline, CDR1 SGHNT and CDR2 YYREEE (reference sequence). Trimming at V came to 0 bases and at J to 0 bases, leaving 4 bases not matched to a gene. The CDR3 coding sequence is TGTGCCAGCAGCTTGGTCCCGACTAGCAGCACAGATACGCAGTATTTT. Protein product: CASSLVPTSSTDTQYF.

This clone was seen only once. The chain carries TRBV10-3 and TRBJ1-1, with D possibly TRBD1 on 6 matching bases. The germline gives CDR1 ENHRY, CDR2 SYGVKD. The CDR3 contains 12 residues. V was cut by 7 bases and J by 6 bases, with 12 bases left in between. In DNA, the CDR3 is TGTGCCATCAAGGAGGGGGAGGCTGAAGCTTTCTTT. Translating gives CAIKEGEAEAFF.

V and J are TRBV28 and TRBJ2-1; 14 nucleotides line up with TRBD2. The CDR3 is 18 amino acids. Per the germline V gene, CDR1 is MDHEN and CDR2 is SYDVKM. V dropped 8 bases and J dropped 6; count of bases not matched to a gene: 15. CDR3: CASDPGLAGVLGGNEQFF. The DNA for the CDR3 is TGTGCCAGCGATCCGGGACTAGCGGGAGTTTTAGGGGGCAATGAGCAGTTCTTC.

The chain links TRBV6-5 to TRBJ1-5, with D maybe TRBD1 (6 bases). The CDR3 totals 14 residues. CDR1 and CDR2 from the germline V gene are MNHEY and SVGAGI. The V end lost 2 bases, the J end lost 10 bases, and 15 bases lay between the germline ends. The chain's CDR3 is CASSYRQAGGPQHF. Here the CDR3 DNA reads TGTGCCAGCAGTTACCGACAGGCCGGGGGACCCCAGCATTTT.

This chain connects TRBV5-1 to TRBJ2-2, with TRBD2 identical over 11 bases. CDR1 and CDR2 (germline): SGHRS, YFSETQ. The CDR3 extends over 15 amino acids. The ends lost 4 bases at V and 7 bases at J; junction bases unmatched: 6. The CDR3 DNA sequence: TGCGCCAGCAGCCTTAGCGGGAGGGACGGCGGGGAGCTGTTTTTT. This codes for CASSLSGRDGGELFF.

The rearrangement joins TRBV6-5 to TRBJ2-6; D assignment may be TRBD1 or TRBD2 (5 bases each). Germline-derived CDR1 and CDR2 are MNHEY and SVGAGI. V was shortened by 2 bases and J by 4 bases, with 9 bases between the two germline ends. The CDR3 is 15 amino acids. CDR3 coding DNA: TGTGCCAGCAGTTACGGGGGTACCGGGGCCAACGTCCTGACTTTC. Translation: CASSYGGTGANVLTF.

This CDR3 is CASSYGPPRKFF. CDR3 in DNA: TGTGCCAGCAGTTACGGACCTCCGAGGAAATTCTTT. The chain has TRBV6-5 and TRBJ1-1; D uncertain. CDR1 is MNHEY and CDR2 is SVGAGI in the germline V gene. The CDR3 contains 12 residues. Trimming stripped 2 bases from V and 14 bases from J, with 15 bases between.

The V and J genes are TRBV5-4 and TRBJ2-3, with D uncertain. V was cut by 4 bases and J by 6 bases, with 9 bases left in between. The V gene's germline CDR1 is SGHNT and CDR2 YYREEE (reference sequence). The CDR3 is 12 amino acids. This CDR3 is CASSPSMDTQYF. In DNA, the CDR3 is TGTGCCAGCAGCCCATCCATGGATACGCAGTATTTT.

About this clone itself: The junction and the germline gene differ at one end; a read error may be behind it. The sample carries other DNA sequences with the same CDR3. The chain recombines TRBV5-4 with TRBJ1-3, with D possibly being TRBD1 (6 bases). Germline CDR1 reads SGHNT; CDR2 reads YYREEE (reference sequence). The CDR3 covers 15 residues. CDR3 residues: CASSLPGAPGNTIYF. For the CDR3, the DNA is TGCGCCAGCAGCTTGCCGGGGGCACCTGGAAACACCATATATTTT.

This chain uses TRBV5-6 with TRBJ2-5; D not certain. Between the trimmed V and J ends, which lost 1 base and 5 bases, there was a span of 15 bases. Germline values: CDR1 SGHDT, CDR2 YYEEEE. The CDR3 contains 15 residues. The CDR3 DNA reads TGTGCCAGCAGCTTGATTCCGGGCCCCGGGGAGACCCAGTACTTC. Translated: CASSLIPGPGETQYF.

The V gene is TRBV19, the J gene TRBJ2-3, with 7 positions matching TRBD1. The germline V gene has CDR1 LNHDA and CDR2 SQIVND (reference sequence). CDR3 size: 16 residues. After removal of 8 bases from V and 4 bases from J, the junction contained 15 bases not matched to a gene. The DNA of the CDR3 is TGTGCCAGTGCCTCTTCGACAGGGATAAGGGCAGATACGCAGTATTTT. Its translation: CASASSTGIRADTQYF.

As to this clone: The conserved closing phenylalanine or tryptophan is absent in this CDR3, likely reflecting a read error. The limits of the CDR3 on the DNA are not certain, so only TCRdb's listed CDR3 is given. Here the CDR3 reads CASTHRDRAYL. This chain links TRBV6-6 with TRBJ2-7; the table's D call TRBD1 went unverified against the DNA. The CDR3 region is 11 residues in length, termini included. The germline gives CDR1 MNHNY, CDR2 SVGAGI (reference sequence).

CDR3 sequence reads: CASSPKGDQPQHF. Written as DNA, the CDR3 is TGTGCCAGCAGTCCAAAGGGAGATCAGCCCCAGCATTTT. This sequence joins TRBV27 and TRBJ1-5; D gene unclear. This CDR3 is built from 13 residues. CDR1 and CDR2 from the germline V gene are MNHEY and SMNVEV (reference sequence). The germline V and J ends were trimmed by 5 bases and 5 bases, with 10 bases remaining between them.

The J gene is TRBJ2-3, the V gene TRBV27; 12 bases align to TRBD2. Germline V lookup: CDR1 MNHEY, CDR2 SMNVEV (reference sequence). The CDR3 consists of 19 residues. J gave up 2 bases and V 5 bases, and 14 bases lay outside the gene matches. The CDR3 DNA follows: TGTGCCAGCAGTCCCTGGACTAGCGGGAACTCCCCGCACACAGATACGCAGTATTTT. Protein product: CASSPWTSGNSPHTDTQYF.

For the CDR3, the DNA is TGTGCCACCACCAACCGGGTGGAGGGGGCGAGAGAGACCCAGTACTTC. It is translated as CATTNRVEGARETQYF. This chain links TRBV27 with TRBJ2-5, with a weak D call TRBD1 (7 bases). V gave up 10 bases and J gave up 4 bases, with 25 bases separating them. Germline CDR1 MNHEY, CDR2 SMNVEV (reference sequence). The CDR3 totals 16 residues.

The gene calls are TRBV4-1 and TRBJ2-7, with D perhaps matching TRBD2 (5 bases). V gave up 0 bases and J gave up 3 bases, with 12 bases separating them. CDR3 length: 15 amino acids. Germline V lookup: CDR1 MGHRA, CDR2 YSYEKL. CDR3 nucleotide sequence: TGCGCCAGCAGCCAAGATCTAGCTCCCGGCTACGAGCAGTACGTC. Its translation is CASSQDLAPGYEQYV.

The V gene is TRBV11-3, the J gene TRBJ2-1; a weak D match, TRBD2 (6 bases). The V gene lost 1 base and the J gene lost 8 bases, with 18 bases spanning the gap. Germline lookup yields CDR1 SGHNT and CDR2 YENEEA. This CDR3 has 16 residues. The CDR3 sequence is CASSLGGHPGEDEQFF. The CDR3 DNA follows: TGTGCCAGCAGCTTAGGTGGCCACCCCGGGGAGGATGAGCAGTTCTTC.

V gene TRBV5-4 combines with J gene TRBJ2-1; D possibly corresponds to TRBD2 (6 bases). The CDR3 is 16 residues long. The V end was cut by 4 bases, the J end by 0 bases, with 14 bases between. Germline assignment: CDR1 SGHNT and CDR2 YYREEE (reference sequence). CDR3 in amino acids: CASSRIAASSYNEQFF. The CDR3 nucleotides are TGTGCCAGCAGCCGAATAGCGGCGAGCTCCTACAATGAGCAGTTCTTC.

V and J are TRBV13 and TRBJ1-2, with 10 positions matching TRBD1. Germline CDR1 and CDR2: PRHDT and FYEKMQ (reference sequence). V lost 5 bases and J lost 8; bases outside the gene matches: 8. The CDR3 has 14 amino acids. The CDR3 DNA follows: TGTGCCAGCAGCACTATTGGGACAGGGGAGGGCTACACCTTC. It is translated as CASSTIGTGEGYTF.

Here the CDR3 DNA reads TGTGCCAGCAGGGGGACAGCGAGACCCTACGAGCAGTACGTC. It is translated as CASRGTARPYEQYV. V is TRBV27 and J is TRBJ2-7; 7 bases align to TRBD1. The germline gives CDR1 MNHEY, CDR2 SMNVEV (reference sequence). The CDR3 totals 14 residues. The V and J ends lost 6 bases and 2 bases, in that order; junction bases with no gene match: 7.

The chain recombines TRBV2 with TRBJ2-2, with 8 bases matching TRBD1. The CDR3 length is 15 residues. Trimming took 6 bases from V and 6 from J; bases not matched to a gene: 9. Per germline, CDR1 SNHLY and CDR2 FYNNEI. CDR3 DNA: TGTGCCAGCAGGGTGGACAGGGTCCCGCCCGGGGAGCTGTTTTTT. This gives the protein CASRVDRVPPGELFF.

The rearrangement links TRBV9 to TRBJ2-1; possibly TRBD2 for D (6 bases). Per germline, CDR1 SGDLS and CDR2 YYNGEE. The CDR3 contains 18 residues. Trimming removed 4 bases at V and 0 bases at J, with 20 bases between. In DNA form, the CDR3 reads TGTGCCAGCAGCCCATCACCCGGGACTTCTAGCTCCTACAATGAGCAGTTCTTC. This codes for CASSPSPGTSSSYNEQFF.

The chain combines TRBV6-5 with TRBJ2-5; D unresolved. Germline CDR1 and CDR2: MNHEY and SVGAGI. V was pared by 0 bases and J by 5 bases, with 10 bases between. CDR3 length equals 14 residues. The CDR3 spells CASSYSSRKETQYF. Here the CDR3 DNA reads TGTGCCAGCAGTTACTCATCCAGAAAGGAGACCCAGTACTTC.

This chain uses TRBV30 with TRBJ2-2; D unresolved. There are 15 residues in the CDR3. The V gene's germline CDR1 is GTSNPN and CDR2 SVGIG (reference sequence). The V end lost 3 bases, the J end lost 2 bases, and 13 bases lay between the germline ends. The CDR3 region is CAWRGRPLNTGELFF. The DNA for the CDR3 is TGTGCCTGGAGGGGCAGGCCCCTTAACACCGGGGAGCTGTTTTTT. The complete variable domain, with remaining parts taken from reference TRBV30 and TRBJ2-2, reads SQTIHQWPATLVQPVGSPLSLECTVEGTSNPNLYWYRQAAGRGLQLLFYSVGIGQISSEVPQNLSASRPQDRQFILSSKKLLLSDSGFYLCAWRGRPLNTGELFFGEGSRLTVL.

This sequence joins TRBV11-2 and TRBJ1-1, with 7 positions matching TRBD1. Germline values: CDR1 SGHAT, CDR2 FQNNGV. J was trimmed by 9 bases and V by 6 bases; bases with no gene match: 10. The length of the CDR3 is 13 residues. The CDR3 nucleotides are TGTGCCAGCAGTTTACGGACAGGAACAAAAGCTTTCTTT. Translation: CASSLRTGTKAFF.

The chain combines TRBV11-2 with TRBJ2-2; perhaps TRBD2 as D (6 bases). Germline CDR1 reads SGHAT; CDR2 reads FQNNGV. The V and J ends lost 5 bases and 6 bases respectively, with 16 bases between them. This CDR3 has 15 amino acids. The CDR3 DNA reads TGTGCCAGCAGCCCTATCACATCGGGAGCCGGGGAGCTGTTTTTT. Its protein product is CASSPITSGAGELFF. The full variable domain, completed using reference TRBV11-2 and TRBJ2-2, is EAGVAQSPRYKIIEKRQSVAFWCNPISGHATLYWYQQILGQGPKLLIQFQNNGVVDDSQLPKDRFSAERLKGVDSTLKIQPAKLEDSAVYLCASSPITSGAGELFFGEGSRLTVL.

This chain links TRBV7-9 with TRBJ2-7, with 10 bases that match TRBD2. Germline loops: CDR1 SEHNR, CDR2 FQNEAQ (reference sequence). The CDR3 spans 15 residues. The V segment lost 3 bases and the J segment 0 bases; nucleotides outside the gene matches: 2. In DNA, the CDR3 is TGTGCCAGCAGCTTTGCTAGCGGGAGCTCCTACGAGCAGTACGTC. It encodes CASSFASGSSYEQYV.

V is TRBV4-3 and J is TRBJ2-2, with TRBD2 matching 8 bases. Germline assignment: CDR1 LGHNA and CDR2 YSLEER. This CDR3 spans 17 amino acids. The junction had 7 bases not matched to a gene; V was cut back by 1 base and J by 3 bases. CDR3 sequence: CASSQGGTSGHTGELFF. CDR3 nucleotide sequence: TGCGCCAGCAGCCAAGGGGGAACTAGCGGACACACCGGGGAGCTGTTTTTT.

This chain links TRBV4-2 with TRBJ1-4; D remains unclear. The CDR3 consists of 16 residues. Germline assignment: CDR1 LGHNA and CDR2 YNFKEQ. The V and J ends lost 0 bases and 2 bases respectively, with 10 bases between them. In DNA, the CDR3 is TGTGCCAGCAGCCAAGATCCAGGTTTGACTAATGAAAAACTGTTTTTT. The encoded protein is CASSQDPGLTNEKLFF.

The chain links TRBV5-4 to TRBJ2-3, with a possible D match to TRBD1 (5 bases). The CDR3 totals 18 residues. Trimming shortened V by 6 bases and J by 3 bases, and 26 bases separated the two germline ends. Looked up from germline, CDR1 is SGHNT and CDR2 is YYREEE (reference sequence). The CDR3 protein is CASTTSTGRHPKTDTQYF. In nucleotides, the CDR3 is TGTGCCAGCACCACGTCTACAGGACGGCACCCCAAAACAGATACGCAGTATTTT.